One TCR beta chain is described in this entry. Sequenced by immunoSEQ multiplex PCR; TCRdb stores in-frame clones only, minus some. This sample carries about 200,000 clones, around 81% of them seen once, and the ten largest clones take roughly 6%. This record belongs to a study of blood T cell repertoires in COVID-19. Overall study: Collection of acute and convalescent COVID-19 samples took place in the United States, Italy and Spain.

The CDR3 length is 19 residues. Germline-derived CDR1 and CDR2 are SGHDN and FVKESK. V lost 4 bases, J lost 3 bases, and 13 bases stayed unmatched. The J gene is TRBJ2-1, the V gene TRBV14; 12 bases fit TRBD2. What was sequenced was peripheral blood. The origin of this receptor is a woman aged 65 to 85 with acute or convalescent COVID-19. CDR3 residues: CASSPDPPGLAGRYNEQFF. CDR3 in DNA: TGTGCCAGCAGCCCCGACCCACCAGGACTAGCGGGACGCTACAATGAGCAGTTCTTC.